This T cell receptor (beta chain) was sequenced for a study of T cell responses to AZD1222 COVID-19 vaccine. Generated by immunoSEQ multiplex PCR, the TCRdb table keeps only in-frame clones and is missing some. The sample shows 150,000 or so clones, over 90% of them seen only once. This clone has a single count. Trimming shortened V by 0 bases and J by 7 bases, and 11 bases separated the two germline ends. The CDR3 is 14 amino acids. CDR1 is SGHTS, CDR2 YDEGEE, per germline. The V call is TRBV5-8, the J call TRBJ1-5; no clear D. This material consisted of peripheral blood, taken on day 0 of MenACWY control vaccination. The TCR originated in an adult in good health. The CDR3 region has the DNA TGTGCCAGCAGCTTGGACCTCCAAGGGCAGCCCCAGCATTTT. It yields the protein CASSLDLQGQPQHF.